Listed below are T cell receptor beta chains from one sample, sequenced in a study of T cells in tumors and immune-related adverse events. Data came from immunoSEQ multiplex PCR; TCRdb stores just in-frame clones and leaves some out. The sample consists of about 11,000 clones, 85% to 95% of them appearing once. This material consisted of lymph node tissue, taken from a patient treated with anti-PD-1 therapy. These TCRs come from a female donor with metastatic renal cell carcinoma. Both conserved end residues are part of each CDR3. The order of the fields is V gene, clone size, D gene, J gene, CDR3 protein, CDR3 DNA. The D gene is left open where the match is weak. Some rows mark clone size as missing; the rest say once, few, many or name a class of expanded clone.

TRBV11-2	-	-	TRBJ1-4	CASSLAHTSEKLFF	TGTGCCAGCAGCTTAGCCCACACCAGTGAAAAACTGTTTTTT
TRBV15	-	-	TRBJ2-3	CATSREQPGATDTQYF	TGTGCCACCAGCAGAGAACAACCGGGGGCCACAGATACGCAGTATTTT
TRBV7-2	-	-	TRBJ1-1	CASSQPPMVAFF	TGTGCCAGCAGCCAACCCCCGATGGTGGCTTTCTTT
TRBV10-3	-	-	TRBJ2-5	CAISDRQETQYF	TGTGCCATCAGTGACCGCCAAGAGACCCAGTACTTC
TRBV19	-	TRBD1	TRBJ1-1	CASRGSTGGWTEAFF	TGTGCCAGTAGGGGGTCGACAGGGGGATGGACTGAAGCTTTCTTT
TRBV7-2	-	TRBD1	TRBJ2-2	CASSTGGTQVTGELFF	TGTGCCAGCAGCACAGGGGGTACACAAGTCACCGGGGAGCTGTTTTTT
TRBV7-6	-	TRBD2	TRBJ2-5	CASSFGLAGEMRETQYF	TGTGCCAGCAGCTTCGGACTAGCGGGAGAAATGAGAGAGACCCAGTACTTC
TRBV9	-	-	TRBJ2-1	CASSVGGGTNEQFF	TGTGCCAGCAGCGTAGGAGGAGGGACCAATGAGCAGTTCTTC
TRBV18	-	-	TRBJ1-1	CASSPRGGSTEAFF	TGTGCCAGCTCACCACGAGGGGGGAGCACTGAAGCTTTCTTT
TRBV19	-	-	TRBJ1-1	CASRIARGTHTEAFF	TGTGCCAGTAGGATAGCCAGAGGGACACACACTGAAGCTTTCTTT
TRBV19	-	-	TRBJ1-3	CATNDLSNSGNTIYF	TGTGCCACCAACGACCTTTCTAACTCTGGAAACACCATATATTTT
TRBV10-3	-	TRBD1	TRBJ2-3	CAISDLSQGVGTDTQYF	TGTGCCATCAGTGACCTATCCCAGGGGGTTGGCACAGATACGCAGTATTTT
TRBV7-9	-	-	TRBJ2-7	CASSPQSNEQYF	TGTGCCAGCAGCCCCCAAAGCAACGAGCAGTACTTC
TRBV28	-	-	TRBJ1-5	CASRLPSSGNQPQHF	TGTGCCAGCAGACTACCGAGCTCCGGCAATCAGCCCCAGCATTTT
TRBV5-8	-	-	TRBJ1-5	CASSSLFLQPQHF	TGTGCCAGCAGCTCCCTCTTTCTTCAGCCCCAGCATTTT
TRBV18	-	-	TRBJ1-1	CASSPIRRGVGNTEAFF	TGTGCCAGCTCACCAATCCGACGGGGGGTGGGGAACACTGAAGCTTTCTTT
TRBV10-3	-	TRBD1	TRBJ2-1	CAISEEGTDYNEQFF	TGTGCCATCAGTGAGGAGGGGACAGACTACAATGAGCAGTTCTTC
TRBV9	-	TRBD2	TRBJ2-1	CASSLRTSGNEQFF	TGTGCCAGCAGCCTACGGACTAGCGGCAATGAGCAGTTCTTC
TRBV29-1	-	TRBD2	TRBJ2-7	CSVAKGTSGYEQYF	TGCAGCGTCGCCAAAGGGACTAGCGGCTACGAGCAGTACTTC
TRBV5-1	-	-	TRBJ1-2	CASSLVSSGYGYTF	TGCGCCAGCAGCTTAGTTTCCTCGGGCTATGGCTACACCTTC
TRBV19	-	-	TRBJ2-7	CASSAQGYEQYF	TGTGCCAGTAGTGCCCAGGGGTACGAGCAGTACTTC
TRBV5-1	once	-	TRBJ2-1	CASSLGHNEQFF	TGCGCCAGCAGCTTGGGGCACAATGAGCAGTTCTTC
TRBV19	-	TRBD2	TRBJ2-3	CASSTSGGTDTQYF	TGTGCCAGTAGTACTAGCGGCGGCACAGATACGCAGTATTTT
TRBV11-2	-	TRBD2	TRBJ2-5	CASSTGLAVPLRETQYF	TGTGCCAGCAGCACGGGACTAGCGGTACCGCTCCGGGAGACCCAGTACTTC
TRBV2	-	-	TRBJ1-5	CASSEWTDNQPQHF	TGTGCCAGCAGTGAGTGGACAGACAATCAGCCCCAGCATTTT
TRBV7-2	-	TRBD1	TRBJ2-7	CASSLGTGVLGEQYF	TGTGCCAGCAGCCTAGGGACAGGGGTGCTTGGAGAGCAGTACTTC
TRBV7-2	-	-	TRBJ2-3	CASSRPADTQYF	TGTGCCAGCAGCCGACCAGCGGATACGCAGTATTTT
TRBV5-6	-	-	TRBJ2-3	CASSLRGGTQPRTDTQYF	TGTGCCAGCAGCTTGCGAGGCGGCACTCAACCACGCACAGATACGCAGTATTTT
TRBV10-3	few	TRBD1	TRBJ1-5	CAIGTGDSNQPQHF	TGTGCCATCGGGACAGGAGATAGCAATCAGCCCCAGCATTTT
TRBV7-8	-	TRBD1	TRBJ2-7	CASSLVQGIGYEQYF	TGTGCCAGCAGCTTAGTACAGGGGATTGGGTACGAGCAGTACTTC
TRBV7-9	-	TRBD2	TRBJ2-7	CASSSGLAVSYEQYF	TGTGCCAGCAGCTCGGGACTAGCCGTATCCTACGAGCAGTACTTC
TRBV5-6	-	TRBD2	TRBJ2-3	CASSSGTRSDTQYF	TGTGCCAGCAGCTCCGGGACTAGGTCAGATACGCAGTATTTT
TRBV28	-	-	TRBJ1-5	CASTTIAGVGYGNQPQHF	TGTGCCAGCACGACAATCGCGGGTGTAGGGTATGGCAATCAGCCCCAGCATTTT
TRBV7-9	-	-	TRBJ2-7	CASSPTGYEQYF	TGTGCCAGCAGCCCTACGGGTTACGAGCAGTACTTC
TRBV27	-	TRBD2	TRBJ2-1	CASSLYRYSGGTFSSYNEQFF	TGTGCCAGCAGTTTATACCGGTATAGCGGGGGTACCTTCAGCTCCTACAATGAGCAGTTCTTC
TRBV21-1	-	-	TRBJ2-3	CASTTYGQGPSTDTQYF	TGTGCCAGCACCACTTATGGACAGGGCCCAAGCACAGATACGCAGTATTTT
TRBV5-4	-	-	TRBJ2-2	CASSLDGRRASTGELFF	TGTGCCAGCAGCTTGGACGGGCGGAGGGCCTCCACCGGGGAGCTGTTTTTT
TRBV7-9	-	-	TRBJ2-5	CASSPGLRNLETQYF	TGTGCCAGCAGCCCTGGGCTTCGGAATCTGGAGACCCAGTACTTC
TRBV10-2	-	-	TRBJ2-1	CASSGSGSRSYNEQFF	TGCGCCAGCAGTGGGTCGGGGTCCCGATCCTACAATGAGCAGTTCTTC
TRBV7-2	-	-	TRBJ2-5	CASSLNLVGETQYF	TGTGCCAGCAGCTTAAATCTGGTTGGCGAGACCCAGTACTTC
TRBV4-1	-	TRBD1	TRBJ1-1	CASSQDWTGVNTEAFF	TGCGCCAGCAGCCAAGATTGGACAGGCGTGAACACTGAAGCTTTCTTT
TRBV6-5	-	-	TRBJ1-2	CASSYATGDVVYGYTF	TGTGCCAGCAGTTACGCGACCGGAGACGTAGTATATGGCTACACCTTC
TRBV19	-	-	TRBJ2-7	CASSIDRGPYEQYF	TGTGCCAGTAGTATAGACCGGGGGCCCTACGAGCAGTACTTC
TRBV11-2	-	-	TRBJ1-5	CASSRNNLGLGGQPQHF	TGTGCCAGCAGCCGCAATAACCTCGGGCTCGGGGGGCAGCCCCAGCATTTT
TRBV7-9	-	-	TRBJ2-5	CASSRIGETQYF	TGTGCCAGCAGCAGAATCGGGGAGACCCAGTACTTC
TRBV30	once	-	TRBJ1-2	CAWSMQGNYGYTF	TGTGCCTGGAGTATGCAGGGAAACTATGGCTACACCTTC
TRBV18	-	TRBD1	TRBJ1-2	CASSPTQGFTANYGYTF	TGTGCCAGCTCACCAACACAGGGGTTTACGGCTAACTATGGCTACACCTTC
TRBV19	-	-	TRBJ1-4	CASSITKTTTNEKLFF	TGTGCCAGTAGTATTACCAAGACAACAACTAATGAAAAACTGTTTTTT
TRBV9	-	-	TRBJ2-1	CASSVVPLGTYNEQFF	TGTGCCAGCAGCGTAGTTCCCCTAGGAACCTACAATGAGCAGTTCTTC
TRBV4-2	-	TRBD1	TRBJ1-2	CASSQQRTGPHYGYTF	TGTGCCAGCAGCCAGCAGCGGACAGGACCGCACTATGGCTACACCTTC
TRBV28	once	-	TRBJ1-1	CASSGGGAANTEAFF	TGTGCCAGCAGTGGGGGCGGGGCGGCGAACACTGAAGCTTTCTTT